What follows is one TCR beta chain and its context. The same CDR3 also results from other DNA sequences found in this sample. The sample is drawn from a study of blood T cell repertoires in COVID-19. Study-level information: COVID-19 samples, acute and convalescent, were from the United States, Italy and Spain. The analysed material was cDNA or gDNA that came from T cells, B-cell-depleted T cells, or PBMCs.

There are 12 residues in the CDR3. Trimming took 6 bases from V and 12 from J, leaving 15 bases between them. The germline V gene has CDR1 LGHDT and CDR2 YNNKEL (reference sequence). Authors' methods: Estimates of nucleated cell counts were drawn from the amplification of reference gene primers. Profiled with immunoSEQ multiplex PCR; TCRdb holds only in-frame clones, not every one. V, J and clone size were drawn from that table, and D and trimming were deduced from the DNA. The sample lists roughly 190,000 clones; about 85% were seen once. Input material: peripheral blood. The chain carries TRBV3-1 (or the pseudogene TRBV3-2) and TRBJ2-1, with D tentatively TRBD2 (6 bases). This clonotype originated in a man aged 55 to 70 with active or convalescent COVID-19. CDR3 coding DNA: TGTGCCAGCAGTCAAACCGGGCGGGGGCAGTTCTTC. Translating it yields CASSQTGRGQFF.